This T cell receptor (beta chain) was identified in a study of blood T cell repertoires in COVID-19 (TCRdb year 2020). Describing the broader study: Samples covering the acute and convalescent phases of COVID-19 were provided by collaborators in the United States, Italy and Spain. The material from the prospective study consisted of cDNA or gDNA derived from T cells, B-cell-depleted T cells, or PBMCs. Deeply sampled blood TCRbeta repertoires from subjects exposed to, actively infected with, or recovered from COVID-19 were included in the dataset. The repertoires were released in a freely available public database meant as a resource for research on the immune response to SARS-CoV-2. The samples were drawn from two sources: the first 160 participants of the ongoing ImmuneRACE study, and 950 to 1,500 subjects contributed by 6 global collaborators. A de-identified subject ID, COVID-19 status, age in years and sex were almost always included in the sample metadata. Where HLA class I and class II types were available, the types were taken from metadata supplied by the sample provider, not from assay-based typing. Results the study describes overall, beyond this receptor: The quantity of clinical and demographic metadata differed by source and by participant and was supplied without curation.

As encoded in the germline V gene, CDR1 is SGHTA while CDR2 is FQGNSA. Trimming removed 5 bases from V and 0 bases from J, leaving 10 bases between the germline ends. The CDR3 goes from the cysteine to the phenylalanine over 15 residues. This entry keeps only the CDR3 DNA: 45 bases, framed from base 1. Concerning this clone: Its antigen is not yet known. Base qualities were left out, and no much larger clone turns up one base away.

Participants in the prospective study were aged roughly 18 to 90 years, lived in 20 to 30 United States geographic areas, and enrolled through a virtual design. To assign participants to cohorts, the prospective study relied on clinical history that participants themselves reported in a screening survey and a study questionnaire. Recovered participants in ImmuneRACE Cohort 3 were defined by two consecutive negative NP/OP PCR tests, clearance by a healthcare professional, or resolution of symptoms. In the prospective study, whole blood, serum and a nasopharyngeal or oropharyngeal swab were collected from each participant by mobile phlebotomists. Participants in the prospective study had the option to provide additional blood draws and questionnaires over a 2-month period. Blood samples from the prospective study were shipped frozen or at room temperature prior to DNA extraction. TCRbeta CDR3 regions were amplified from genomic DNA using the immunoSEQ Assay, a bias-controlled multiplex PCR. Regarding the original processing steps: Within the assay, amplification of reference gene primers was used to estimate how many nucleated cells each sample contained. Sequence reads were collapsed and filtered to measure the absolute abundance of every unique TCRbeta CDR3 rearrangement. Productive Simpson clonality was computed per sample as the square root of Simpson's diversity index over productive rearrangements. What TCRdb holds here is the immuneACCESS table cut down to in-frame rearrangements. Part of the clones is not present; checked against another copy, under half of the missing clones reflect an unresolved V gene, and the others are unexplained. The V and J calls and the clone size are those of that table, but D and trimming were determined from the DNA. The sample data list around 400,000 clones, and roughly 90% of these were observed just once. The ten largest clones represent 1.5% to 2% of the sample.

What was sequenced was PBMCs or T cells enriched from blood (not recorded which). This receptor chain uses TRBV7-2 and TRBJ2-2; the D gene identity is not certain. The TCR was taken from a woman younger than 45 who had recovered from COVID-19. The CDR3 region reads CASSRLGSNTGELFF. Here is the DNA: TGTGCCAGCAGCCGGCTCGGGTCGAACACCGGGGAGCTGTTTTTT.